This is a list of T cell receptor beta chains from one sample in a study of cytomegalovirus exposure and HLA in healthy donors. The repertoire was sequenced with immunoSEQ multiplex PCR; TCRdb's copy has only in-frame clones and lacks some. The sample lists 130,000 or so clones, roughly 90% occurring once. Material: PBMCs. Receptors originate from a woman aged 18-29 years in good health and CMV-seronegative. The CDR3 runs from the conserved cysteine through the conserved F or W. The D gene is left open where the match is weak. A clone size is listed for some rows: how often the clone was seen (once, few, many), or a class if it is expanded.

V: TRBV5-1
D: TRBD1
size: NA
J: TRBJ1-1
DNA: TGCGCCAGCAGCATAAAACAGGGGGCGATCGGGAACACTGAAGCTTTCTTT
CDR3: CASSIKQGAIGNTEAFF

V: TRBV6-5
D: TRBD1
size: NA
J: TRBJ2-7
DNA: TGTGCCAGCAGTTCCCCCGACAGGGGTCGGTACGAGCAGTACTTC
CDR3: CASSSPDRGRYEQYF

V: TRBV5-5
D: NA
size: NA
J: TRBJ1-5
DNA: TGTGCCAGCAGCTTTGGAGGGACGGCGGGAAATCAGCCCCAGCATTTT
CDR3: CASSFGGTAGNQPQHF

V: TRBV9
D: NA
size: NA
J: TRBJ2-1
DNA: TGTGCCAGCGGTAAGGGGAACTCCTACAATGAGCAGTTCTTC
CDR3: CASGKGNSYNEQFF

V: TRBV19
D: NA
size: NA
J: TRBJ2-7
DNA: TGTGCCAGTAGTAAGGCTTACAGGGACCACGAGCAGTACTTC
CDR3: CASSKAYRDHEQYF

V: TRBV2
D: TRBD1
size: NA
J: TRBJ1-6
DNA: TGTGCCAGCAGTGAAGCTGGGACAGGGCTGCTCCACTTT
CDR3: CASSEAGTGLLHF

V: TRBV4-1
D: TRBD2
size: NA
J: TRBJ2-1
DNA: TGCGCCAGCAGCCAAGAGGGACTAGCGGGAGGGTGGAATGAGCAGTTCTTC
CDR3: CASSQEGLAGGWNEQFF

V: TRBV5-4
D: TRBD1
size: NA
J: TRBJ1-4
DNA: TGTGCCAGCAGCCAGGACAGGGGAGGGGAAAAACTGTTTTTT
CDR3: CASSQDRGGEKLFF

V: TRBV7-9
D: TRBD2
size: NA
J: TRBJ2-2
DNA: TGTGCCAGCAATACCCACGGGAGGGCCGTGGCGATCGTCGGGGAGCTGTTTTTT
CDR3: CASNTHGRAVAIVGELFF

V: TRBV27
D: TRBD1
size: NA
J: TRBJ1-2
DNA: TGTGCCAGCAGTTACTCCGGGACAGGCTATGGCTACACCTTC
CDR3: CASSYSGTGYGYTF

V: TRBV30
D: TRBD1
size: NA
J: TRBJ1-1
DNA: TGTGCCTGGAAGACCATTCGACAGGGTCTGCTCAGTTTT
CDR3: CAWKTIRQGLLSF

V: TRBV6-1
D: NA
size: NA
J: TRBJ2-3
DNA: TGTGCCAGCAGTCTAAGGGACACCGCAGATACGCAGTATTTT
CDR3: CASSLRDTADTQYF

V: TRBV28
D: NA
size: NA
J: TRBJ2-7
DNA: TGTGCCAGCAGTTTACGCTCCTGGACAGACTCCTACGAGCAGTACTTC
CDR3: CASSLRSWTDSYEQYF

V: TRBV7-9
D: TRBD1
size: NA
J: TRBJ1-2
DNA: TGTGCCAGCAGCTTAGCCGGGACAGATGGCTACACCTTC
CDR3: CASSLAGTDGYTF

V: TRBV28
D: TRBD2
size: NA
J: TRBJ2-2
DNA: TGTGCCAGCAAACTACAACTAGCGGGAGGTACCGGGGAGCTGTTTTTT
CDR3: CASKLQLAGGTGELFF

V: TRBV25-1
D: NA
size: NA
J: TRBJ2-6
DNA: TGTGCCAGCCTCTCTGGGGCCAACGTCCTGACTTTC
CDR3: CASLSGANVLTF

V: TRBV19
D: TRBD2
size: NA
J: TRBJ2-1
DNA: TGTGCCAGTAGTTTTAGCGGGAGAATCCGAGAATGGAATGAGCAGTTCTTC
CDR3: CASSFSGRIREWNEQFF

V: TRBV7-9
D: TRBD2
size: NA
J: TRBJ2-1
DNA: TGTGCCAGCAGCCCCTACCCGGGGGGGCCAATGAATGAGCAGTTCTTC
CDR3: CASSPYPGGPMNEQFF

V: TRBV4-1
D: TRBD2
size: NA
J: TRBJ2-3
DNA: TGCGCCAGCAGCCAGATACTATCGACTAGCGGGGGCACAGATACGCAGTATTTT
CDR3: CASSQILSTSGGTDTQYF

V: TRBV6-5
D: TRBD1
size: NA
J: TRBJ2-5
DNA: TGTGCCAGCAGTTCACTCACAGGGGGTCGGGAGACCCAGTACTTC
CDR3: CASSSLTGGRETQYF

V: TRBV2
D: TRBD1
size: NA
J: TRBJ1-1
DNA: TGTGCCAGCAGTCCGGACAGGGACACTGAAGCTTTCTTT
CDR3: CASSPDRDTEAFF

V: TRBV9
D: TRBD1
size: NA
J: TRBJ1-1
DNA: TGTGCCAGCAGCTTACAGACAGGGGACACTGAAGCTTTCTTT
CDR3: CASSLQTGDTEAFF

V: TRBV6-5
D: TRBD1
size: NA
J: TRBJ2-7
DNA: TGTGCCAGCAGAGCATACAGGACAGGGGGATACGAGCAGTACTTC
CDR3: CASRAYRTGGYEQYF

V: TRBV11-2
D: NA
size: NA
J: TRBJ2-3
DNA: TGTGCCAGCAGCCTCGGGGGAGTAGATACGCAGTATTTT
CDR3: CASSLGGVDTQYF

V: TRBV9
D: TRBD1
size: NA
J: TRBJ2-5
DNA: TGTGCCAGCAGCGCCGGACAGGGTATTGGAGAGACCCAGTACTTC
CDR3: CASSAGQGIGETQYF

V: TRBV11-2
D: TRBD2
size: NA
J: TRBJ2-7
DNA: TGTGCCAGCAGCTTGGGGGGGAAGAGGGCCTACGAGCAGTACTTC
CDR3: CASSLGGKRAYEQYF

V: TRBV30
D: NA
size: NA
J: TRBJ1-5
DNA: TGTGCCTGGAGTCGGCAGGGGAGAGTCAATCAGCCCCAGCATTTT
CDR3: CAWSRQGRVNQPQHF

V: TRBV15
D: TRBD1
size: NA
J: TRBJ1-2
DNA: TGTGCCACCAGCAGACAGGGGGATGGCTACACCTTC
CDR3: CATSRQGDGYTF

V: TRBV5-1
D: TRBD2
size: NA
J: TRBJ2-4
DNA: TGCGCCAGCAGCCCGGGACTAGCGGGGGGCCTGGACAAAAACATTCAGTACTTC
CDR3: CASSPGLAGGLDKNIQYF

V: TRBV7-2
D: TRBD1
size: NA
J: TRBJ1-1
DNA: TGTGCCAGCAGCTCACAGGGGCTGGCTTTCTTT
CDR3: CASSSQGLAFF

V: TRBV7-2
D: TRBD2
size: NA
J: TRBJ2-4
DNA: TGTGCCAGCAGCCCGCGGGGGGCCTCCAAAAACATTCAGTACTTC
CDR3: CASSPRGASKNIQYF

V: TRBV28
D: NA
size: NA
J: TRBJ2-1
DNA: TGTGCCAGCAGTTCTAGACGGGGGAAACCCCCCAATGAGCAGTTCTTC
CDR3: CASSSRRGKPPNEQFF

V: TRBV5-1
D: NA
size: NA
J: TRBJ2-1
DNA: TGCGCCAGCAGCGTGACTGATTCCTACAATGAGCAGTTCTTC
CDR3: CASSVTDSYNEQFF

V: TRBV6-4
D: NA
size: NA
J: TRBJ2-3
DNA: TGTGCCAGCAGTGAGGCTTCTTCCACAGATACGCAGTATTTT
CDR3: CASSEASSTDTQYF

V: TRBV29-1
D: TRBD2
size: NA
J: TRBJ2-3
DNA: TGCAGCGCCGGTCCGTTGGCGGGGGGGCCGGTAGATACGCAGTATTTT
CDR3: CSAGPLAGGPVDTQYF

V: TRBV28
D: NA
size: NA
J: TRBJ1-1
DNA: TGTGCCTCATCTGCGGTCACTGAAGCTTTCTTT
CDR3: CASSAVTEAFF

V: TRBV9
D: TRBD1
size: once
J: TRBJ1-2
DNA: TGTGCCAGCAGTGGACAGGGGGCGAGCTATGGCTACACCTTC
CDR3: CASSGQGASYGYTF

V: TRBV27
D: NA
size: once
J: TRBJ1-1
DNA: TGTGCCAGCAGTTACCCTGGGGGGGACACTGAAGCTTTCTTT
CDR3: CASSYPGGDTEAFF

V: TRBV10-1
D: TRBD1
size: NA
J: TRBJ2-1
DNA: TGCGCCAGCAGTGACCCAGGGGGCGGACTATCCCCCTCCTACAATGAGCAGTTCTTC
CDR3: CASSDPGGGLSPSYNEQFF

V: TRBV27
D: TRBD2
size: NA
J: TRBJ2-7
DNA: TGTGCCAGCAGTGCCGGCGGGGGTGGGAGCTACGAGCAGTACTTC
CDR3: CASSAGGGGSYEQYF

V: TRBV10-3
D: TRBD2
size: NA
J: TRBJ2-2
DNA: TGTGCCATCGGTTCGCTAGCGGGGGGCGACACCGGGGAGCTGTTTTTT
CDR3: CAIGSLAGGDTGELFF

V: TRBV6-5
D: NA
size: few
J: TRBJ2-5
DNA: TGTGCCAGCAGTTACCGAGGACAGCCAAAAGAGACCCAGTACTTC
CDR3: CASSYRGQPKETQYF

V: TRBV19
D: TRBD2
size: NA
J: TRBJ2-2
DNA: TGTGCCCATCCTCCCGGGCTAGCGGGAGGCAGCGGGGAGCTGTTTTTT
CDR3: CAHPPGLAGGSGELFF

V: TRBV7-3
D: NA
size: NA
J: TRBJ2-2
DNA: TGTGCCAGCAGCTTAACTCCGGAGACCCCCGTGGTGTTACGATCGTGGACCGGGGAGCTGTTTTTT
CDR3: CASSLTPETPVVLRSWTGELFF